This is a list of T cell receptor beta chains from one sample in a study of cytomegalovirus exposure and HLA in healthy donors. Profiling relied on immunoSEQ multiplex PCR, and the TCRdb table lists in-frame clones only, not all of them. Of 150,000 to 200,000 clones listed, around 78% were seen once; the top ten hold roughly 14%. The sequencing sample was made of PBMCs. All receptors derive from a woman aged 30 to 39 in good health and CMV-seropositive. The CDR3 runs from the conserved cysteine through the conserved F or W. Each record gives: CDR3 length, D gene, clone size, J gene, V gene, CDR3 DNA, CDR3 protein. The D gene is left open where the match is weak. A clone size is listed for some rows: how often the clone was seen (once, few, many), or a class if it is expanded.

CDR3 length: 13
D gene: TRBD1
clone size: -
J gene: TRBJ2-1
V gene: TRBV6-1
CDR3 DNA: TGTGCCAGCAGTGCCGACCTTGGACAGGCGCAGCTCTTC
CDR3 protein: CASSADLGQAQLF

CDR3 length: 16
D gene: -
clone size: -
J gene: TRBJ2-2
V gene: TRBV7-3
CDR3 DNA: TGTGCCAGCAGCTTAAGGGGCAGAACGAACACCGGGGAGCTGTTTTTT
CDR3 protein: CASSLRGRTNTGELFF

CDR3 length: 14
D gene: -
clone size: -
J gene: TRBJ1-1
V gene: TRBV6-1
CDR3 DNA: TGTGCCAGCAGTGTCCCAGGCTGGGACACTGAAGCTTTCTTT
CDR3 protein: CASSVPGWDTEAFF

CDR3 length: 12
D gene: -
clone size: -
J gene: TRBJ1-2
V gene: TRBV7-8
CDR3 DNA: TGTGCCAGCAGCGTAGCCGGTGTGGGCTACACCTTC
CDR3 protein: CASSVAGVGYTF

CDR3 length: 15
D gene: -
clone size: -
J gene: TRBJ1-5
V gene: TRBV2
CDR3 DNA: TGTGCCAGCAGTGCGGTACAGGGTGGCAATCAGCCCCAGCATTTT
CDR3 protein: CASSAVQGGNQPQHF

CDR3 length: 15
D gene: TRBD1
clone size: few
J gene: TRBJ2-6
V gene: TRBV6-1
CDR3 DNA: TGTGCCAGAGGGGACAGCAGCTCTGGGGCCAACGTCCTGACTTTC
CDR3 protein: CARGDSSSGANVLTF

CDR3 length: 12
D gene: -
clone size: -
J gene: TRBJ1-4
V gene: TRBV15
CDR3 DNA: TGTGCCACCAGCAGGTCATTTGAAAAACTGTTTTTT
CDR3 protein: CATSRSFEKLFF

CDR3 length: 13
D gene: -
clone size: -
J gene: TRBJ1-1
V gene: TRBV6-6
CDR3 DNA: TGTGCCAGCGTGGACGGGATGAACACTGAAGCTTTCTTT
CDR3 protein: CASVDGMNTEAFF

CDR3 length: 14
D gene: -
clone size: -
J gene: TRBJ2-7
V gene: TRBV6-7
CDR3 DNA: TGTGCCAGCAGTTACTCTGGACAGCGCTACGAGCAGTACTTC
CDR3 protein: CASSYSGQRYEQYF

CDR3 length: 18
D gene: -
clone size: -
J gene: TRBJ1-1
V gene: TRBV11-3
CDR3 DNA: TGTGCCAGCAGCCCGAGTCCCGACAGGAACCCTATGAACACTGAAGCTTTCTTT
CDR3 protein: CASSPSPDRNPMNTEAFF

CDR3 length: 11
D gene: -
clone size: -
J gene: TRBJ2-7
V gene: TRBV20-1
CDR3 DNA: TGCAGTGCCAACAGGGCCTACGAGCAGTACTTC
CDR3 protein: CSANRAYEQYF

CDR3 length: 15
D gene: -
clone size: -
J gene: TRBJ2-3
V gene: TRBV27
CDR3 DNA: TGTGCCAGCAGTTTAACGCGCACGACAGCCAAAACGCAGTATTTT
CDR3 protein: CASSLTRTTAKTQYF

CDR3 length: 16
D gene: -
clone size: -
J gene: TRBJ2-3
V gene: TRBV6-6
CDR3 DNA: TGTGCCAGCAGTCGACCACAGGTCCCATACACAGATACGCAGTATTTT
CDR3 protein: CASSRPQVPYTDTQYF

CDR3 length: 15
D gene: TRBD1
clone size: -
J gene: TRBJ2-3
V gene: TRBV2
CDR3 DNA: TGTGCCAGCAGTAGGACAGGGAGAATCACAGATACGCAGTATTTT
CDR3 protein: CASSRTGRITDTQYF

CDR3 length: 17
D gene: TRBD1
clone size: once
J gene: TRBJ2-2
V gene: TRBV18
CDR3 DNA: TGTGCCAGCTCTCACCTTGGACAGGGGGCTAACACCGGGGAGCTGTTTTTT
CDR3 protein: CASSHLGQGANTGELFF

CDR3 length: 11
D gene: -
clone size: once
J gene: TRBJ1-1
V gene: TRBV20-1
CDR3 DNA: TGCAGTGCCCAACAGGGATCAGGCGCTTTCTTT
CDR3 protein: CSAQQGSGAFF

CDR3 length: 16
D gene: TRBD2
clone size: -
J gene: TRBJ2-1
V gene: TRBV18
CDR3 DNA: TGTGCCAGCTCACCGTCTAGCGGTTACTCCTACAATGAGCAGTTCTTC
CDR3 protein: CASSPSSGYSYNEQFF

CDR3 length: 15
D gene: TRBD2
clone size: -
J gene: TRBJ2-1
V gene: TRBV28
CDR3 DNA: TGTGCCAGCAGTTCCCTAGCGGGGGGGCGAAATGAGCAGTTCTTC
CDR3 protein: CASSSLAGGRNEQFF

CDR3 length: 12
D gene: -
clone size: once
J gene: TRBJ2-7
V gene: TRBV27
CDR3 DNA: TGTGCCAGCAGTTCCCAAACCTACGAGCAGTACTTC
CDR3 protein: CASSSQTYEQYF

CDR3 length: 15
D gene: -
clone size: once
J gene: TRBJ2-1
V gene: TRBV5-4
CDR3 DNA: TGTGCCAGCAGCCCGGCGTACCCCGCCCGGGGGGAGCAGTTCTTC
CDR3 protein: CASSPAYPARGEQFF

CDR3 length: 15
D gene: TRBD2
clone size: once
J gene: TRBJ2-5
V gene: TRBV7-8
CDR3 DNA: TGTGCCAGCATCCGAACGGCGGGAGGGCAGGAGACCCAGTACTTC
CDR3 protein: CASIRTAGGQETQYF

CDR3 length: 16
D gene: -
clone size: -
J gene: TRBJ1-1
V gene: TRBV28
CDR3 DNA: TGTGCCAGCAGTTTATCTGCGGGGGGCTCGATCACTGAAGCTTTCTTT
CDR3 protein: CASSLSAGGSITEAFF

CDR3 length: 11
D gene: -
clone size: -
J gene: TRBJ2-5
V gene: TRBV4-1
CDR3 DNA: TGCGCCAGCAGCCCCGGAGAGACCCAGTACTTC
CDR3 protein: CASSPGETQYF

CDR3 length: 14
D gene: -
clone size: -
J gene: TRBJ1-4
V gene: TRBV5-5
CDR3 DNA: TGTGCCAGCAGCTTTCAGGGGACTAATGAAAAACTGTTTTTT
CDR3 protein: CASSFQGTNEKLFF

CDR3 length: 18
D gene: TRBD1
clone size: -
J gene: TRBJ2-2
V gene: TRBV7-9
CDR3 DNA: TGTGCCAGCAGCCCAAAGGGCGGACAGGGGGCAAAAAGCGGGGAGCTGTTTTTT
CDR3 protein: CASSPKGGQGAKSGELFF

CDR3 length: 14
D gene: -
clone size: -
J gene: TRBJ1-1
V gene: TRBV5-1
CDR3 DNA: TGCGCCAGCAGCTTGGTTTTAACAAACACTGAAGCTTTCTTT
CDR3 protein: CASSLVLTNTEAFF

CDR3 length: 14
D gene: TRBD1
clone size: -
J gene: TRBJ1-1
V gene: TRBV4-3
CDR3 DNA: TGCGCCAGCAGCCTCGGACAGGGGACGGGGAAAGCTTTCTTT
CDR3 protein: CASSLGQGTGKAFF

CDR3 length: 14
D gene: TRBD1
clone size: -
J gene: TRBJ1-5
V gene: TRBV28
CDR3 DNA: TGTGCCAGCAGTTTCGGGACAGGGTTCAGGCCCCAGCATTTT
CDR3 protein: CASSFGTGFRPQHF

CDR3 length: 15
D gene: TRBD1
clone size: -
J gene: TRBJ1-2
V gene: TRBV7-6
CDR3 DNA: TGTGCCAGCAGCCCACAGGGGGCTTCTGGGTATGGCTACACCTTC
CDR3 protein: CASSPQGASGYGYTF

CDR3 length: 14
D gene: TRBD1
clone size: -
J gene: TRBJ2-7
V gene: TRBV30
CDR3 DNA: TGTGCCTGGGCCGGGACAGGGGCCGGGGTGGAGCAGTACTTC
CDR3 protein: CAWAGTGAGVEQYF

CDR3 length: 14
D gene: TRBD1
clone size: -
J gene: TRBJ1-4
V gene: TRBV6-5
CDR3 DNA: TGTGCCAGCAGTGCCGGGACAGGCAATGAAAAACTGTTTTTT
CDR3 protein: CASSAGTGNEKLFF

CDR3 length: 14
D gene: -
clone size: -
J gene: TRBJ1-2
V gene: TRBV6-1
CDR3 DNA: TGTGCCAGCAGTGAAAGCACAGGGTTATATGGCTACACCTTC
CDR3 protein: CASSESTGLYGYTF

CDR3 length: 18
D gene: TRBD2
clone size: -
J gene: TRBJ2-1
V gene: TRBV9
CDR3 DNA: TGTGCCAGCAGCGCCGGGACTAGCGGGAGCCCTCTACGCAATGAGCAGTTCTTC
CDR3 protein: CASSAGTSGSPLRNEQFF

CDR3 length: 14
D gene: -
clone size: -
J gene: TRBJ1-4
V gene: TRBV5-6
CDR3 DNA: TGTGCCAGCACCTCTCTTTTCCTTAATGAAAAACTGTTTTTT
CDR3 protein: CASTSLFLNEKLFF

CDR3 length: 14
D gene: -
clone size: -
J gene: TRBJ1-5
V gene: TRBV7-5
CDR3 DNA: TGTGCCAGAAGCCTGGACAGGGCCGATCAGCCCCAGCATTTT
CDR3 protein: CARSLDRADQPQHF

CDR3 length: 15
D gene: TRBD2
clone size: few
J gene: TRBJ2-2
V gene: TRBV10-3
CDR3 DNA: TGTGCCATCAGTGAAGTAGCGGGAAACACCGGGGAGCTGTTTTTT
CDR3 protein: CAISEVAGNTGELFF

CDR3 length: 15
D gene: -
clone size: -
J gene: TRBJ1-2
V gene: TRBV7-9
CDR3 DNA: TGTGCCAGCAGCTTAGCGAACGAAGGCGGCTATGGCTACACCTTC
CDR3 protein: CASSLANEGGYGYTF

CDR3 length: 13
D gene: -
clone size: -
J gene: TRBJ2-1
V gene: TRBV7-9
CDR3 DNA: TGTGCCAGCAGCCAAGACAGACCCAATGAGCAGTTCTTC
CDR3 protein: CASSQDRPNEQFF

CDR3 length: 14
D gene: -
clone size: -
J gene: TRBJ2-1
V gene: TRBV6-5
CDR3 DNA: TGTGCCAGCAGTCCCCTTGTATACTACAATGAGCAGTTCTTC
CDR3 protein: CASSPLVYYNEQFF

CDR3 length: 15
D gene: TRBD1
clone size: -
J gene: TRBJ1-4
V gene: TRBV5-1
CDR3 DNA: TGCGCCAGCAGCTTGGACGGGACAGGGATTGAAAAACTGTTTTTT
CDR3 protein: CASSLDGTGIEKLFF

CDR3 length: 16
D gene: -
clone size: -
J gene: TRBJ1-2
V gene: TRBV6-1
CDR3 DNA: TGTGCCAGCAGTGAAGGACAGTTTCCCCTCCTTTATGGCTACACCTTC
CDR3 protein: CASSEGQFPLLYGYTF

CDR3 length: 13
D gene: -
clone size: -
J gene: TRBJ1-2
V gene: TRBV18
CDR3 DNA: TGTGCCAGCTCACCAACGGTTAACTATGGCTACACCTTC
CDR3 protein: CASSPTVNYGYTF

CDR3 length: 17
D gene: TRBD2
clone size: -
J gene: TRBJ2-3
V gene: TRBV5-1
CDR3 DNA: TGCGCCAGCAGCTTGGCTTCTGGCGGGGGAAGCACAGATACGCAGTATTTT
CDR3 protein: CASSLASGGGSTDTQYF

CDR3 length: 13
D gene: -
clone size: -
J gene: TRBJ1-4
V gene: TRBV19
CDR3 DNA: TGTGCCAGTAGTACCACCCCCCGGGAAAAACTGTTTTTT
CDR3 protein: CASSTTPREKLFF

CDR3 length: 14
D gene: TRBD1
clone size: -
J gene: TRBJ2-7
V gene: TRBV7-2
CDR3 DNA: TGTGCCAGCAGCTTACCGGGACAGGGCAACGAGCAGTACTTC
CDR3 protein: CASSLPGQGNEQYF

CDR3 length: 13
D gene: TRBD1
clone size: -
J gene: TRBJ2-7
V gene: TRBV5-6
CDR3 DNA: TGTGCCAGCAGCTTCGACAGGGTCAACGAGCAGTACTTC
CDR3 protein: CASSFDRVNEQYF

CDR3 length: 16
D gene: TRBD1
clone size: -
J gene: TRBJ2-7
V gene: TRBV5-1
CDR3 DNA: TGCGCCAGCAGCGGTGGAGGACAGGGAATCGTGGACGAGCAGTACTTC
CDR3 protein: CASSGGGQGIVDEQYF

CDR3 length: 15
D gene: -
clone size: medium-sized
J gene: TRBJ2-2
V gene: TRBV4-2
CDR3 DNA: TGTGCCAGCAGACGTCTTGCAGGGTCCACCGGGGAGCTGTTTTTT
CDR3 protein: CASRRLAGSTGELFF

CDR3 length: 13
D gene: -
clone size: few
J gene: TRBJ1-1
V gene: TRBV18
CDR3 DNA: TGTGCCAGCTCACCGGGACACGGCACTGAAGCTTTCTTT
CDR3 protein: CASSPGHGTEAFF

CDR3 length: 16
D gene: TRBD2
clone size: -
J gene: TRBJ2-3
V gene: TRBV29-1
CDR3 DNA: TGCAGCGTTGGATCTCGACTAGCGGGAGGCACAGATACGCAGTATTTT
CDR3 protein: CSVGSRLAGGTDTQYF

CDR3 length: 14
D gene: -
clone size: -
J gene: TRBJ1-1
V gene: TRBV5-4
CDR3 DNA: TGTGCCAGCAGCGCGGGACTCATGAACACTGAAGCTTTCTTT
CDR3 protein: CASSAGLMNTEAFF

CDR3 length: 14
D gene: TRBD1
clone size: -
J gene: TRBJ2-1
V gene: TRBV6-6
CDR3 DNA: TGTGCCAGCAGAGGGACAGCAGTGGGCAATGAGCAGTTCTTC
CDR3 protein: CASRGTAVGNEQFF

CDR3 length: 13
D gene: -
clone size: -
J gene: TRBJ2-3
V gene: TRBV7-3
CDR3 DNA: TGTGCCAGCAGCTTAATAAGCACAGATACGCAGTATTTT
CDR3 protein: CASSLISTDTQYF

CDR3 length: 14
D gene: TRBD2
clone size: -
J gene: TRBJ2-7
V gene: TRBV30
CDR3 DNA: TGTGCCTGGAGTGTTAGCGGGGTCCGGTGCGAGCAGTACTTC
CDR3 protein: CAWSVSGVRCEQYF

CDR3 length: 13
D gene: TRBD1
clone size: -
J gene: TRBJ2-1
V gene: TRBV2
CDR3 DNA: TGTGCCAGCAGCACAGGGGGCCTCAATGAGCAGTTCTTC
CDR3 protein: CASSTGGLNEQFF

CDR3 length: 16
D gene: -
clone size: -
J gene: TRBJ2-5
V gene: TRBV6-1
CDR3 DNA: TGTGCCAGCAGTGAATTGGGAGGGGGTCGGGGGGAGACCCAGTACTTC
CDR3 protein: CASSELGGGRGETQYF

CDR3 length: 14
D gene: -
clone size: -
J gene: TRBJ1-2
V gene: TRBV29-1
CDR3 DNA: TGCAGCGTCCCAAATGGACGGCGGACTATGGGCTACACCTTC
CDR3 protein: CSVPNGRRTMGYTF

CDR3 length: 13
D gene: -
clone size: few
J gene: TRBJ2-7
V gene: TRBV30
CDR3 DNA: TGTGCCTGGAGTGTAGTCTCTACCGGCGAGCAGTACTTC
CDR3 protein: CAWSVVSTGEQYF

CDR3 length: 13
D gene: -
clone size: -
J gene: TRBJ2-5
V gene: TRBV27
CDR3 DNA: TGTGCCAGCAGTTCCCGGGGCCCCAGGGGCCAGTACTTC
CDR3 protein: CASSSRGPRGQYF

CDR3 length: 12
D gene: -
clone size: few
J gene: TRBJ2-3
V gene: TRBV30
CDR3 DNA: TGTGCCTGTGCGGAAAGCACAGATACGCAGTATTTT
CDR3 protein: CACAESTDTQYF